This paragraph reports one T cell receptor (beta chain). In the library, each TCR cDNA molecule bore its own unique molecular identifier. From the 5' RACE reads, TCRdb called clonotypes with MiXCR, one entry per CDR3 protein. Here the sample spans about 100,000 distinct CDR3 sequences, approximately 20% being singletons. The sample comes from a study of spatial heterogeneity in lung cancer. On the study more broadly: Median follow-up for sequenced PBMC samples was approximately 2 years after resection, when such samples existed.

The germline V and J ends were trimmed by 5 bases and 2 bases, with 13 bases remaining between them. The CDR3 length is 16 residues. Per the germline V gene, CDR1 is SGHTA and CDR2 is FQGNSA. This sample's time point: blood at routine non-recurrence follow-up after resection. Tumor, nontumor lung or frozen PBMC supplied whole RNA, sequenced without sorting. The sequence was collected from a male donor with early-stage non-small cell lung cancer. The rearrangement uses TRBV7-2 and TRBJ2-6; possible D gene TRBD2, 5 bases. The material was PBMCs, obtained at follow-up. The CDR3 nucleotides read TGTGCCAGCAGCAACTCGGGATCCCCTGGGGCCAACGTCCTGACTTTC. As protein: CASSNSGSPGANVLTF.